The entry below gives a single T cell receptor (beta chain) sequence along with its context. What it recognizes is unknown. This record belongs to a study of cytomegalovirus exposure and HLA in healthy donors. Study outcomes and limitations: There were some public TCRs occurring in many donors, but most TCR sequences were rare. High specificity and sensitivity for cytomegalovirus status were reported for the classifier. Approximately 160 TCR beta chains were listed as cytomegalovirus-associated.

Using immunoSEQ multiplex PCR, the repertoire was profiled, and TCRdb retains in-frame clones only, with some absent. The table has roughly 68,000 clones, about 96% seen once. Germline values: CDR1 MNHEY, CDR2 SVGAGI. The CDR3 sequence is 14 residues long. Trimming took 4 bases from V and 7 from J; bases not matched to a gene: 7. The sample taken for sequencing was PBMCs. This clonotype originated in a young man in good health and CMV-seronegative. The gene calls are TRBV6-5 and TRBJ1-1, with 9 bases aligning to TRBD1. CDR3 loop: CASSSGQGLGEAFF. CDR3 coding DNA: TGTGCCAGCAGTTCGGGACAGGGCTTGGGTGAAGCTTTCTTT.